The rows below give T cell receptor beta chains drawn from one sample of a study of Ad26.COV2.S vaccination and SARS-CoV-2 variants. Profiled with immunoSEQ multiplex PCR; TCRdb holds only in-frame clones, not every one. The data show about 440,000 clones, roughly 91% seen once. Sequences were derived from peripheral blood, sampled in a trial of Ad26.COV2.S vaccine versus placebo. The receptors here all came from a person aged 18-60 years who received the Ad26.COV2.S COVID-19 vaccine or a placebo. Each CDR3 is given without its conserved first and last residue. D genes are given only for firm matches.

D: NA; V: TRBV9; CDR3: ASSDRSRETPDGYT
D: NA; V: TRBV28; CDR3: ASTEDQGPDQPQH
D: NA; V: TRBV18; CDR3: ASSLIPQGSYEQY
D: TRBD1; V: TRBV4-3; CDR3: ASSQAWDRGVADSYNEQF
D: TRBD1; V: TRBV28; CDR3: ASSPGQGYEQY
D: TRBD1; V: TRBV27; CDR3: ASSLTGGPGELF
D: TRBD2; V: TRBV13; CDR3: ASSLGPSSGIDEQY
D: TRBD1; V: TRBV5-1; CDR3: ASSLVGQEIGGEQF
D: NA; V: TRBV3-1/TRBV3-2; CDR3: ASSPELARYNEQF
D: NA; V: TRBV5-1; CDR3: ASSFKLDRLGELF
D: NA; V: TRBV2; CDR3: ASKGRASYEQY
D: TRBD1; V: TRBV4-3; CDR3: TSSPGQGSTEAF
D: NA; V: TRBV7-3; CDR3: ASSLGSGQETQY
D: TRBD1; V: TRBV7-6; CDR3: ASSLTTGKEVPSPLH
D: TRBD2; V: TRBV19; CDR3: ASSMVRLAGAQETQY
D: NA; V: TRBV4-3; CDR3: ASSQVWGTDYEQY
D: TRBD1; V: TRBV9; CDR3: ASSVEGTANSPLH
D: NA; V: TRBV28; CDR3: ASTIAADTQY
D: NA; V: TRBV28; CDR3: ASREAGEQY
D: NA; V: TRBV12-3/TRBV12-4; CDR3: ASSRWLTYEQY
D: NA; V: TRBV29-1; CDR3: SADRNNYGYT
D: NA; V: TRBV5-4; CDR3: ASSLGPTEGYGYT
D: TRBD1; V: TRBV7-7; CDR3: ASSHGTELNEQF
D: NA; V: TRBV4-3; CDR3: ASSQAPPRVYNEQF
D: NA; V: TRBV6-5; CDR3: ASSRRTGELF
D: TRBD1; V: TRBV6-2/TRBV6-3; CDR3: ASSFRQGTLNTEAF
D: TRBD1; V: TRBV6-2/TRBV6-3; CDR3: ASSYFRTGAGNTIY
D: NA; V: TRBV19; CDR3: ASSMEGDSTGELF
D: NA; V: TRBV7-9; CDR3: ASSYGEGGYEQY
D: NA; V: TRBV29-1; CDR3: SVEDGYGKNTEAF
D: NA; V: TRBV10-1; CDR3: ASSDMGGEQY
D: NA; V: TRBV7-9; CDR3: ASSSPGLNSGANVLT
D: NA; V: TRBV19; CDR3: ASSIGGSFNSPLH
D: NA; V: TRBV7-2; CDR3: ASSLVGQGPYEQY
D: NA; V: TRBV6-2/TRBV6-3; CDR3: ASSYARLGTDTQY
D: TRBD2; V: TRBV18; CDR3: ASSAASGRATDTQY
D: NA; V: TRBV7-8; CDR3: ASSLGAGNQPQH
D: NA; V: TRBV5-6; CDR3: ASSPMEAATNEKLF
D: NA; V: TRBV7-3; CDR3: ASSSRIVDTQY
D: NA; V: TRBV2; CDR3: ASSLSGFGANVLT